The TCR beta chain under discussion was sequenced for a study of blood T cells in healthy people across ages. This CDR3 has 13 residues. From germline, CDR1 is KGHSH and CDR2 LQKENI. Through a sample-barcoded 5' primer and a J-beta primer mix, a second PCR was run for 7 to 11 cycles. Unique molecular identifiers of 12 random nucleotides labeled each cDNA. TCRdb called the 5' RACE reads again in MiXCR, with one record for every CDR3 protein. The table includes around 1,000,000 distinct CDR3 sequences, approximately 25% detected once. Donor samples were obtained from healthy Caucasian individuals from Russia, aged roughly 6 to 90. Study results and caveats: Per million T cells, TCR beta diversity dropped roughly linearly as age increased.

About this clonotype: Its antigen is unidentified. Compared with germline, one end of the junction differs, possibly owing to a read error.

The sample also formed part of further work on T cells of mothers and their children. Turning to that study: Related and unrelated pairs show similar shaping of TCR recombination output by thymic selection.

The clonotype comes from a girl aged 2 to 10 in good health. J is TRBJ1-5 and V is TRBV18; D not certain. What was sequenced was blood. The CDR3 DNA reads as TGTGCCAGCTCACCCACAGAAAATCAGCCCCGGCATTTT. Its translation is CASSPTENQPRHF.